This T cell receptor beta chain emerged from a study of shared clonotypes between healthy human individuals. Regarding the study as a whole: Incomplete sequencing of sorted subsets was indicated by rarefaction despite large depth.

This CDR3 comprises 17 residues. V was clipped by 0 bases and J by 1 base, with 15 bases between them. Germline V gene data show CDR1 as MGHRA and CDR2 as YSYEKL. Worth noting for this clone: Its specificity is unknown.

Deep-level settings were used for running the assay. Clones were read by immunoSEQ multiplex PCR, and TCRdb kept only the in-frame ones, dropping some. The repertoire holds 1 million to 1.3 million clones, with 70% to 80% as singletons. The clonotype comes from a young man in good health. Some clones in this sample may be carry-over from other donors' samples. V and J are TRBV4-1 and TRBJ1-2; D remains unclear. Sequenced sample: memory CD4+ T cells from PBMCs. Subset specified: CD45RA-negative fraction. In nucleotides, the CDR3 is TGCGCCAGCAGCCAAGATGTAGTGGTAATAAGTAACTATGGCTACACCTTC. It encodes CASSQDVVVISNYGYTF.